This TCR beta chain is from a study of T-cell memory formation after mild COVID-19. This clonotype has a handful of counts. Per germline, CDR1 MGHRA and CDR2 YSYEKL. The CDR3 consists of 15 residues. V lost 3 bases to trimming and J lost 8 bases, with 17 bases between them. Via MiXCR, TCRdb re-called the 5' RACE reads, giving one row per CDR3 protein. Of about 200,000 distinct CDR3 sequences listed, 15% to 20% are singletons. The chain combines TRBV4-1 with TRBJ2-1, with D possibly being TRBD2 (7 bases). Sequencing was performed on PBMCs or a T cell subset sorted from them (not recorded which). The source of this sequence is an adult woman who had mild COVID-19 (a few samples of this study predate the infection). Cell type and time point are not known. CDR3 coding DNA: TGCGCCAGCAGCCATCGGGGGGCCGTCGGGCATGAGCAGTTCTTC. It codes for CASSHRGAVGHEQFF.